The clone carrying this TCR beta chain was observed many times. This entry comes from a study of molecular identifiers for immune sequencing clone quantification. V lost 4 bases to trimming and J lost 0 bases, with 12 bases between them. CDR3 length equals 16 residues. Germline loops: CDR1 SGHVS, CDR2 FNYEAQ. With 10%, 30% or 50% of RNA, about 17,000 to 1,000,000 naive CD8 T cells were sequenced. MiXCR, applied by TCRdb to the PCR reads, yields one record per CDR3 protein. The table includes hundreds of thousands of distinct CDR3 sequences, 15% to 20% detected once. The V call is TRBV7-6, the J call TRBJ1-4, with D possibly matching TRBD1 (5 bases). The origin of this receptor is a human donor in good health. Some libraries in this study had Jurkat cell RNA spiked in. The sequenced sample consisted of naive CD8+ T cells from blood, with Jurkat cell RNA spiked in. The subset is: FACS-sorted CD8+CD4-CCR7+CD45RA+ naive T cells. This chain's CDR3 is CASSSWDGATNEKLFF. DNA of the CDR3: TGTGCCAGCAGCTCTTGGGACGGGGCAACTAATGAAAAACTGTTTTTT.